These 18 T cell receptor beta chains originate from one sample sequenced in a study of beta chain features in type 1 diabetes. General study findings and limits: The study found moderately but significantly shorter TCRB CDR3s in all four CD4+ subsets of Type 1 diabetes patients.

Antigens for these TCRs are unknown. Expressed TCRB transcripts got sequenced, as all isolated RNA was reverse transcribed. Sequenced by immunoSEQ multiplex PCR; TCRdb stores in-frame clones only, minus some. The sample lists hundreds of thousands of clones, approximately 15% occurring once. What was sequenced was naive CD4+ T cells from blood. These receptors came from a young man with type 1 diabetes.

CDR3 region: CAWSFRTGRQTQYF. CDR3 nucleotide sequence: TGTGCCTGGAGTTTTAGGACAGGGAGACAGACCCAGTACTTC. The genes are TRBV30 and TRBJ2-5; 8 bases match TRBD1. Germline V gene data show CDR1 as GTSNPN and CDR2 as SVGIG (reference sequence). V dropped 2 bases and J dropped 6; count of bases not matched to a gene: 8. The length of the CDR3 is 14 residues.

For the CDR3, the DNA is TGTGCCAGCAGCTTGCAGGCCTCGGGGACTGAAGCTTTCTTT. It yields the protein CASSLQASGTEAFF. The chain recombines TRBV7-6 with TRBJ1-1; D not certain. Trimming shortened V by 3 bases and J by 5 bases, and 13 bases separated the two germline ends. The CDR3 contains 14 residues. Germline-derived CDR1 and CDR2 are SGHVS and FNYEAQ.

J is TRBJ1-1 and V is TRBV11-2; D is undetermined. Germline assignment: CDR1 SGHAT and CDR2 FQNNGV. This CDR3 is 16 amino acids long. V lost 5 bases and J 0 bases, leaving 16 bases between the germline ends. The CDR3 sequence: CASSPSSGLMNTEAFF. Here the CDR3 DNA reads TGTGCCAGCAGCCCTAGTAGCGGGCTCATGAACACTGAAGCTTTCTTT. Using reference TRBV11-2 and TRBJ1-1 for the parts outside the CDR3, the full variable domain is EAGVAQSPRYKIIEKRQSVAFWCNPISGHATLYWYQQILGQGPKLLIQFQNNGVVDDSQLPKDRFSAERLKGVDSTLKIQPAKLEDSAVYLCASSPSSGLMNTEAFFGQGTRLTVV.

This clone was found a few times. The rearrangement links TRBV11-2 to TRBJ2-7, with 14 bases fitting TRBD2. V lost 1 base and J lost 4; bases outside the gene matches: 3. The germline V gene has CDR1 SGHAT and CDR2 FQNNGV. CDR3 length: 16 amino acids. CDR3 amino acids: CASSLGTSGGTYEQYF. CDR3 DNA: TGTGCCAGCAGCTTAGGGACTAGCGGGGGGACGTACGAGCAGTACTTC.

The chain combines TRBV5-1 with TRBJ2-2; TRBD2 agrees at 7 bases. The CDR3 has 15 amino acids. With V trimmed by 2 bases and J by 5 bases, 6 bases remained unmatched. Germline V gives CDR1 SGHRS, CDR2 YFSETQ. The CDR3 bases are TGCGCCAGCAGCTTCGGGCAGGGAGGGACCGGGGAGCTGTTTTTT. Its protein product is CASSFGQGGTGELFF.

This clone has just a few counts. The chain couples TRBV29-1 to TRBJ1-1; 7 bases line up with TRBD1. With V trimmed by 3 bases and J by 8 bases, 15 bases remained unmatched. The CDR3 extends over 15 amino acids. Per germline, CDR1 SQVTM and CDR2 ANQGSEA. The CDR3, as DNA: TGCAGCGTTGAGGGCGACAGGGTTAGGGCGTTGGAAGCTTTCTTT. Its protein is CSVEGDRVRALEAFF.

This clone turned up a few times. The chain joins TRBV27 to TRBJ2-7, with D tentatively TRBD1 (6 bases). The CDR3 runs 13 residues. V dropped 6 bases and J dropped 3 bases, with 12 bases sitting between them. Germline CDR1 reads MNHEY; CDR2 reads SMNVEV (reference sequence). CDR3 coding DNA: TGTGCCAGCAGCCGTACAGGGTACTACGAGCAGTACTTC. Encoded protein: CASSRTGYYEQYF.

V and J are TRBV28 and TRBJ2-7; 13 positions match TRBD2. This CDR3 comprises 16 residues. The J segment lost 1 base and the V segment lost 5 bases, leaving 5 bases of the junction unmatched. From germline, CDR1 is MDHEN and CDR2 SYDVKM. The CDR3 bases are TGTGCCAGCAGTGGGGGACTAGCGGGGCCTTCCTACGAGCAGTACTTC. It codes for CASSGGLAGPSYEQYF. Filled out from reference TRBV28 and TRBJ2-7, the complete variable domain reads DVKVTQSSRYLVKRTGEKVFLECVQDMDHENMFWYRQDPGLGLRLIYFSYDVKMKEKGDIPEGYSVSREKKERFSLILESASTNQTSMYLCASSGGLAGPSYEQYFGPGTRLTVT.

This sequence joins TRBV30 and TRBJ2-7; 7 nucleotides agree with TRBD1. The trim removed 2 bases at V and 5 bases at J, leaving 6 bases unmatched. The CDR3 extends over 13 amino acids. The germline CDR1 and CDR2 sequences are GTSNPN and SVGIG (reference sequence). DNA of the CDR3: TGTGCCTGGAGTTCGGGACAGAGCCACGAGCAGTACTTC. Translation: CAWSSGQSHEQYF.

This chain connects TRBV15 to TRBJ1-1; perhaps TRBD1 as D (5 bases). Trimming stripped 2 bases from V and 4 bases from J, with 14 bases between. Germline loops: CDR1 LNHNV, CDR2 YYDKDF (reference sequence). The CDR3 runs to 15 residues. CDR3 amino acids: CATSRWGAGGTEAFF. DNA of the CDR3: TGTGCCACCAGCAGATGGGGTGCCGGGGGCACTGAAGCTTTCTTT.

There are a few counts of this clone. The chain has TRBV28 and TRBJ2-3, with 9 positions matching TRBD2. The CDR3 covers 16 residues. V was pared by 7 bases and J by 4 bases, with 12 bases of the junction left unmatched. Germline loops: CDR1 MDHEN, CDR2 SYDVKM. The CDR3 region is CASTPFPSGRSDTQYF. The CDR3 DNA reads TGTGCCAGCACCCCTTTCCCAAGCGGGAGGTCAGATACGCAGTATTTT.

In nucleotides, the CDR3 is TGTGCCAGCAGCTCGGGACAGGGGTTCGTCCAAGAGACCCAGTACTTC. Amino acid sequence: CASSSGQGFVQETQYF. This chain links TRBV7-9 with TRBJ2-5; 10 bases are a match to TRBD1. V was pared by 4 bases and J by 1 base, with 6 bases of the junction left unmatched. CDR1 is SEHNR and CDR2 is FQNEAQ in the germline V gene (reference sequence). The CDR3 runs 16 residues.

V and J are TRBV4-1 and TRBJ1-5, with D unclear. V was clipped by 2 bases and J by 3 bases, with 5 bases between them. CDR1 MGHRA and CDR2 YSYEKL come from the germline V gene. The CDR3 sequence is 13 residues long. CDR3 coding DNA: TGCGCCAGCAGCCAATTCCTCAATCAGCCCCAGCATTTT. This encodes CASSQFLNQPQHF.

There are a few counts of this clone. V usage is TRBV11-2 and J usage is TRBJ2-2; a possible D gene is TRBD1 (6 bases). The CDR3 totals 15 residues. Deletions cut 6 bases from V and 3 bases from J, with 14 bases between. Germline lookup yields CDR1 SGHAT and CDR2 FQNNGV. CDR3 amino acids: CASRVQGPHTGELFF. CDR3 DNA sequence: TGTGCCAGCAGAGTACAGGGTCCACACACCGGGGAGCTGTTTTTT.

This chain joins TRBV5-6 and TRBJ1-3, with 7 positions matching TRBD1. Germline loops: CDR1 SGHDT, CDR2 YYEEEE. This CDR3 contains 15 residues. The trim removed 0 bases at V and 4 bases at J, leaving 4 bases unmatched. The CDR3 is CASSLEGAAGNTIYF. Here the CDR3 DNA reads TGTGCCAGCAGCTTGGAGGGGGCTGCAGGAAACACCATATATTTT.

This clone was detected a few times. DNA of the CDR3: TGTGCCAGCAGCCGGCGGGGGTCAAATACGCAGTATTTT. Encoded protein: CASSRRGSNTQYF. This chain joins TRBV5-4 and TRBJ2-3; 7 bases match TRBD2. V dropped 4 bases and J dropped 7; count of bases not matched to a gene: 6. The germline gives CDR1 SGHNT, CDR2 YYREEE (reference sequence). This CDR3 spans 13 amino acids.

This clone was observed a few times. The chain carries TRBV7-9 and TRBJ1-6; no clear D gene. The CDR3 is 17 amino acids. V shed 2 bases and J shed 10 bases, with 21 bases lying between them. CDR1 is SEHNR and CDR2 is FQNEAQ in the germline V gene (reference sequence). This chain's CDR3 is CASSLSSWRGRSSPLHF. CDR3 in DNA: TGTGCCAGCAGCTTAAGTTCCTGGAGAGGGCGGAGCTCACCCCTCCACTTT.

This clone was seen a handful of times. This rearrangement joins TRBV28 to TRBJ1-5; D is uncertain. The CDR3 runs 17 residues. Deletions cut 2 bases from V and 4 bases from J, with 18 bases between. The germline CDR1 and CDR2 sequences are MDHEN and SYDVKM. The CDR3 DNA follows: TGTGCCAGCAGTTTAAAGCCGCGGTCGATCTCTAATCAGCCCCAGCATTTT. Its translation: CASSLKPRSISNQPQHF.